This T cell receptor (beta chain) was recorded in a study of cytomegalovirus exposure and HLA in healthy donors. Study-wide results and caveats: Cytomegalovirus-associated TCR beta chains were listed, numbering 164.

This clone appeared a few times. The antigen remains unidentified. The germline V gene encodes CDR1 SNHLY and CDR2 FYNNEI. CDR3 length equals 15 residues. Unmatched junction bases numbered 10, after V lost 8 bases and J lost 7 bases. Amplification used 60 Vbeta primers and 13 Jbeta primers. Only in-frame clones appear in the TCRdb table, and some are missing; sequencing was by immunoSEQ multiplex PCR. The data show approximately 160,000 clones, 84% seen once. The sequenced sample consisted of PBMCs. The chain recombines TRBV2 with TRBJ2-2; 10 bases are a match to TRBD2. This TCR was sampled from a man aged 18 to 29 in good health and CMV-seronegative. The CDR3, as DNA: TGTGCCAGCTCCGGGGCTAGCGGGAGTATCGGGGAGCTGTTTTTT. Its translation: CASSGASGSIGELFF.